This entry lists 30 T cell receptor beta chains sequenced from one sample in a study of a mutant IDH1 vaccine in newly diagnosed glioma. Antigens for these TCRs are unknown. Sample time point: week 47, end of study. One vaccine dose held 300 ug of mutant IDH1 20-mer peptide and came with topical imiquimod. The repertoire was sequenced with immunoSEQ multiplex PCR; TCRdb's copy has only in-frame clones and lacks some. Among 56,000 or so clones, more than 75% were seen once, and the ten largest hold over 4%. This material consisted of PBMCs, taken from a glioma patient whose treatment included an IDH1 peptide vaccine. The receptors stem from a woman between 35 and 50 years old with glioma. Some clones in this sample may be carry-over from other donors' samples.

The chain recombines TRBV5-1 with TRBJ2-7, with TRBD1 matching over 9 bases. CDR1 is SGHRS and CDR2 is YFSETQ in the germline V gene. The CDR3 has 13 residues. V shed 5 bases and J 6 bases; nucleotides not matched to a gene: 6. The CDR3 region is CASRGQGYAEQYF. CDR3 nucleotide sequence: TGCGCCAGCAGGGGACAGGGTTATGCCGAGCAGTACTTC.

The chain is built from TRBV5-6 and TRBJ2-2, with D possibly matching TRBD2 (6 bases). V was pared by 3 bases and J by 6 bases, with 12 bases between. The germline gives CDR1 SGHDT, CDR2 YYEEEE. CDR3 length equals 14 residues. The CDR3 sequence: CASSWTTVAGELFF. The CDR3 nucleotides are TGTGCCAGCAGCTGGACTACTGTGGCCGGGGAGCTGTTTTTT.

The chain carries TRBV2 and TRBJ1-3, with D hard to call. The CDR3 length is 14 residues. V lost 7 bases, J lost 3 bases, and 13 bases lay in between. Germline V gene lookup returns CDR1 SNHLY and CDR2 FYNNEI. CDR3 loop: CASMFLVGGNTIYF. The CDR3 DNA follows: TGTGCCAGCATGTTTTTGGTTGGTGGAAACACCATATATTTT.

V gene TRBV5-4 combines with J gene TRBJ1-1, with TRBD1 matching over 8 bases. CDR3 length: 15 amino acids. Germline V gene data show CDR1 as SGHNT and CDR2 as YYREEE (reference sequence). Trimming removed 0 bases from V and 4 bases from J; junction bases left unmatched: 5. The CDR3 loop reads CASSLGQGMGTEAFF. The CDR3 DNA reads TGTGCCAGCAGCTTGGGACAGGGGATGGGCACTGAAGCTTTCTTT.

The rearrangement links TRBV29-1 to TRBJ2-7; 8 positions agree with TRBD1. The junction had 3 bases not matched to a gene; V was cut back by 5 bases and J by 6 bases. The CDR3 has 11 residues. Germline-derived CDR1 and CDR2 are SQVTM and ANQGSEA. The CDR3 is CSVLQGAEQYF. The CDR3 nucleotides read TGCAGCGTTCTTCAGGGGGCCGAGCAGTACTTC.

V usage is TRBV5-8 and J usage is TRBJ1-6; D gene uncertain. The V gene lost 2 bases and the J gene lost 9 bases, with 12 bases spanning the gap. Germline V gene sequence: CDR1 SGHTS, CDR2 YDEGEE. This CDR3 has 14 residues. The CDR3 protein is CASSFRSEASPLHF. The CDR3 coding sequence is TGTGCCAGCAGCTTTCGATCCGAAGCTTCACCCCTCCACTTT.

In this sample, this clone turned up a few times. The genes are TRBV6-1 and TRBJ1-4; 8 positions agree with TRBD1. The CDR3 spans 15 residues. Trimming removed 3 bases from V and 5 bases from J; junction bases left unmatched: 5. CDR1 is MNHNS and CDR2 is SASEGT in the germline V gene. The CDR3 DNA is TGTGCCAGCAGTGAGCGGGGACAGGAGAATGAAAAACTGTTTTTT. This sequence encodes CASSERGQENEKLFF.

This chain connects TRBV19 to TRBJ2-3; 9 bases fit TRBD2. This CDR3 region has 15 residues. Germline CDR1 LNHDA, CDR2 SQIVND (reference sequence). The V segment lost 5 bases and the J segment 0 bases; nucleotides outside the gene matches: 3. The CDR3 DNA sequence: TGTGCCAGTAGTGCTAGCGGGGCTAGCACAGATACGCAGTATTTT. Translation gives CASSASGASTDTQYF.

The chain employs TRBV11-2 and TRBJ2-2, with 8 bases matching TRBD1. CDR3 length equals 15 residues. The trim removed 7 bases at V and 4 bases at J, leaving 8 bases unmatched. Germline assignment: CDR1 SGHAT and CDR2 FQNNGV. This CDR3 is CASIPTGAPTGELFF. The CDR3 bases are TGTGCCAGCATCCCGACAGGGGCGCCCACCGGGGAGCTGTTTTTT.

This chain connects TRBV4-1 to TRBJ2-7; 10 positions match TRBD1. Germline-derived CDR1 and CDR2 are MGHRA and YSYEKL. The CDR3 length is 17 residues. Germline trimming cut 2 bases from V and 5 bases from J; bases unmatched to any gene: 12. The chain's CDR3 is CASSQSPPGQGKDEQYF. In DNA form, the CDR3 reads TGCGCCAGCAGCCAATCCCCCCCGGGACAGGGGAAGGACGAGCAGTACTTC.

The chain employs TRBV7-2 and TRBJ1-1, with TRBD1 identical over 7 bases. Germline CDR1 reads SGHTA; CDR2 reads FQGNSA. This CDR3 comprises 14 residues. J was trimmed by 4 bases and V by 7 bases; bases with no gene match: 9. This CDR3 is CASTLHWTGTEAFF. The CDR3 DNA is TGTGCCAGCACCCTCCATTGGACAGGCACTGAAGCTTTCTTT.

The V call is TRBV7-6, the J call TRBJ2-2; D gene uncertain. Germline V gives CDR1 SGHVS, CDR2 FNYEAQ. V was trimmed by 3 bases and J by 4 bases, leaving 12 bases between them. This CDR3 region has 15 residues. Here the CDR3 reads CASSLTRGGTGELFF. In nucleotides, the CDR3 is TGTGCCAGCAGCTTGACCCGAGGCGGCACCGGGGAGCTGTTTTTT.

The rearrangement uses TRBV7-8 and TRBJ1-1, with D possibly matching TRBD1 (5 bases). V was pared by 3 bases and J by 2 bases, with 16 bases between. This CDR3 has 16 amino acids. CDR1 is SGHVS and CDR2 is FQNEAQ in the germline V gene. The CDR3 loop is CASSFPLDSLNTEAFF. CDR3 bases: TGTGCCAGCAGCTTCCCTTTAGACAGCCTCAACACTGAAGCTTTCTTT.

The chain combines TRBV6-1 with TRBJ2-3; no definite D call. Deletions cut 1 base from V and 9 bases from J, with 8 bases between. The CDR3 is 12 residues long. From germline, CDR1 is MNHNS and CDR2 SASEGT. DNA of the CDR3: TGTGCCAGCAGTGAAGATGCAAGCACGCAGTATTTT. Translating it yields CASSEDASTQYF.

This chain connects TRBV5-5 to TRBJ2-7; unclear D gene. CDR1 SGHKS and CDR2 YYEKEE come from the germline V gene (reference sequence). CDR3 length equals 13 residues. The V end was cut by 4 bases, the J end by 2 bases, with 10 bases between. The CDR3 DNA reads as TGTGCCAGCAGCCTCTCGGTTACCTACGAGCAGTACTTC. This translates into CASSLSVTYEQYF.

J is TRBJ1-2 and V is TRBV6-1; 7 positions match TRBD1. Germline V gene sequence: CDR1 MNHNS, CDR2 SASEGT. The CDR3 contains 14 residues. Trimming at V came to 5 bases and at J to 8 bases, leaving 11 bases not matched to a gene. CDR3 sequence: CASSNTGDWGGYTF. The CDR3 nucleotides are TGTGCCAGCAGTAATACAGGGGATTGGGGGGGCTACACCTTC.

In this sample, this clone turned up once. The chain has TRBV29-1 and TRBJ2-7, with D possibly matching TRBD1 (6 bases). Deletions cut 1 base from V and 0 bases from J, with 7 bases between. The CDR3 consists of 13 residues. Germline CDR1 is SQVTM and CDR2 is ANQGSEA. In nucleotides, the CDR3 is TGCAGCGTTGAAGGCAGGGGCTCCTACGAGCAGTACTTC. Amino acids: CSVEGRGSYEQYF.

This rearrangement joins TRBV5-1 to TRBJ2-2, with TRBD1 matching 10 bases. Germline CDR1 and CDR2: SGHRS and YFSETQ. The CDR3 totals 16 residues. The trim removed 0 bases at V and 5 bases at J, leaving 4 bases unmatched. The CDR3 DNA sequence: TGCGCCAGCAGCTTGGCCGGACAGGGGGGAACCGGGGAGCTGTTTTTT. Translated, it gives CASSLAGQGGTGELFF.

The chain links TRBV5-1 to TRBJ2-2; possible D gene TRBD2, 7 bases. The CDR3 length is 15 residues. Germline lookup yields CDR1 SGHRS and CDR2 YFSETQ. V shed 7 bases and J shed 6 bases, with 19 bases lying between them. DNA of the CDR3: TGCGCCAGCGATCGAGGGGGGGCGCGCGCCGGGGAGCTGTTTTTT. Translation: CASDRGGARAGELFF.

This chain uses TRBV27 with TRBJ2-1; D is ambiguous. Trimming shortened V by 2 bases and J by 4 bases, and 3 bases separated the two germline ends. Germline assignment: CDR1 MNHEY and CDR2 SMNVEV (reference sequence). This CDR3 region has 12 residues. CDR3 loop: CASSLDYNEQFF. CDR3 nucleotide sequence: TGTGCCAGCAGTTTAGATTACAATGAGCAGTTCTTC.

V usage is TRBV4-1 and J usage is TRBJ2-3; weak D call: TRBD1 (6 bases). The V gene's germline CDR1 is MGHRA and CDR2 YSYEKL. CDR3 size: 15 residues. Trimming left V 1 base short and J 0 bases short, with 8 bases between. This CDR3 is CASSQVQGSTDTQYF. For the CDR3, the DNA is TGCGCCAGCAGCCAAGTCCAGGGGAGCACAGATACGCAGTATTTT.

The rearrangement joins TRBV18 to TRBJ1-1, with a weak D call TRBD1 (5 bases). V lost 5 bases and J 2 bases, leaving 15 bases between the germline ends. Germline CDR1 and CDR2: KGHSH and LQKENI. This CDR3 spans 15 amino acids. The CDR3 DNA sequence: TGTGCCAGCTCAAGCCTAAGGGGATACAACACTGAAGCTTTCTTT. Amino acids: CASSSLRGYNTEAFF.

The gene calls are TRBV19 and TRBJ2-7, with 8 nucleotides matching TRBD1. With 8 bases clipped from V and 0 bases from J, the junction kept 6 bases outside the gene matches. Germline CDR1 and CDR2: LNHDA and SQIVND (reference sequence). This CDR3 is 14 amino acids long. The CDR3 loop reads CASRTGTSSYEQYF. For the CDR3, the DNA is TGTGCCAGTCGGACAGGGACCAGCTCCTACGAGCAGTACTTC.

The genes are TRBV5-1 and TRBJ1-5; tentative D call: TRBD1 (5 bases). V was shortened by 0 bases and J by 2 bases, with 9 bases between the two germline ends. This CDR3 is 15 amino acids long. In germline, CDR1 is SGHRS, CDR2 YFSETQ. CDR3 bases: TGCGCCAGCAGCTTGGCTGGGGCGGGCAATCAGCCCCAGCATTTT. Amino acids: CASSLAGAGNQPQHF.

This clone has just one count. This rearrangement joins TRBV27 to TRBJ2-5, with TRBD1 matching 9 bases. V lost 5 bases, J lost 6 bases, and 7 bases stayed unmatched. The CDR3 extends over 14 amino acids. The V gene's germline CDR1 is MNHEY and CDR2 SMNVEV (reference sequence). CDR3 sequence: CASSPGTGWKTQYF. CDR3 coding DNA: TGTGCCAGCAGTCCCGGGACAGGGTGGAAGACCCAGTACTTC.

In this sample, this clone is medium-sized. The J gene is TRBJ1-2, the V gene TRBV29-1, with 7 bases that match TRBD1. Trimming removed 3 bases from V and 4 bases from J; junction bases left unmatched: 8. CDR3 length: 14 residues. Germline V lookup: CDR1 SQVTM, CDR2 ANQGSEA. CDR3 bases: TGCAGCGTTGAGGTATACAGGGGACCCTATGGCTACACCTTC. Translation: CSVEVYRGPYGYTF.

CDR3 nucleotides: TGTGCCAGCAGTTTAACCGGGACATCGAACTATGGCTACACCTTC. This encodes CASSLTGTSNYGYTF. The chain is built from TRBV27 and TRBJ1-2; D might be TRBD1 (6 bases). Trimming took 2 bases from V and 2 from J, leaving 12 bases between them. Germline V gene data show CDR1 as MNHEY and CDR2 as SMNVEV (reference sequence). CDR3 length: 15 amino acids.

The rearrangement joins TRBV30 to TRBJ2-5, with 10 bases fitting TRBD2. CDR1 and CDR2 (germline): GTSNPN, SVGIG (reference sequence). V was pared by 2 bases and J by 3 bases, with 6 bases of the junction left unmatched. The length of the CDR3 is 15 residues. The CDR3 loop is CAWSRGLADKETQYF. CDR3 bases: TGTGCCTGGAGTAGAGGACTAGCGGACAAAGAGACCCAGTACTTC.

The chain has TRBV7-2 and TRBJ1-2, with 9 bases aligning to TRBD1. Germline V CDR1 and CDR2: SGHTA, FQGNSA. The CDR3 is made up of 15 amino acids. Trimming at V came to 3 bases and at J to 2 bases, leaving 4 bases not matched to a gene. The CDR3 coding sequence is TGTGCCAGCAGCTTCGCCGGGACAGGGAACTATGGCTACACCTTC. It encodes CASSFAGTGNYGYTF. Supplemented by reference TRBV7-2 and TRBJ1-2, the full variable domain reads GAGVSQSPSNKVTEKGKDVELRCDPISGHTALYWYRQSLGQGLEFLIYFQGNSAPDKSGLPSDRFSAERTGGSVSTLTIQRTQQEDSAVYLCASSFAGTGNYGYTFGSGTRLTVV.

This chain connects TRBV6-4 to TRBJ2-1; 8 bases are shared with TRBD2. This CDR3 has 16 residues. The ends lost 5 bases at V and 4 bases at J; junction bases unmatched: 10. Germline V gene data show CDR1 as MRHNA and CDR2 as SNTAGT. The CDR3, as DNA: TGTGCCAGCAGTCAGATACCGGGACTAGATTACAATGAGCAGTTCTTC. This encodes CASSQIPGLDYNEQFF.